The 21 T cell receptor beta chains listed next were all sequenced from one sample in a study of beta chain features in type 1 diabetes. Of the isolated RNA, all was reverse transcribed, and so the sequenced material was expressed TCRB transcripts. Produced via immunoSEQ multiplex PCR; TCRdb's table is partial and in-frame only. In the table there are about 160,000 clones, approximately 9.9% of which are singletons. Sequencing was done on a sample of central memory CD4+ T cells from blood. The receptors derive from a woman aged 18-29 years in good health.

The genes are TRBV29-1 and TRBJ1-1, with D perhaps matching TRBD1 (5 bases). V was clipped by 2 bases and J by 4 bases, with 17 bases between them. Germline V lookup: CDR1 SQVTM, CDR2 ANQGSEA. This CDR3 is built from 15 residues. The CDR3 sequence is CSVEMVQGGSTEAFF. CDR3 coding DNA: TGCAGCGTTGAAATGGTCCAGGGCGGGAGCACTGAAGCTTTCTTT.

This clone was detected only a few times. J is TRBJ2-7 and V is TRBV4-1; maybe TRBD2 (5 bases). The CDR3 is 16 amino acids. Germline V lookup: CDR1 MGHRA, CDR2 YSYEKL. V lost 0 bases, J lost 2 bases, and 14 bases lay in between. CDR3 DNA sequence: TGCGCCAGCAGCCAAGAATCAAATCCGGGAACCTACGAGCAGTACTTC. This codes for CASSQESNPGTYEQYF.

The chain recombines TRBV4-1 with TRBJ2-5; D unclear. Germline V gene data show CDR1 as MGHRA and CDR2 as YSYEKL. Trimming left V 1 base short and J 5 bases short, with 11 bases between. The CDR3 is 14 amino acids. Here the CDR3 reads CASSQGGSQETQYF. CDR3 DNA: TGCGCCAGCAGCCAAGGTGGTAGCCAGGAGACCCAGTACTTC.

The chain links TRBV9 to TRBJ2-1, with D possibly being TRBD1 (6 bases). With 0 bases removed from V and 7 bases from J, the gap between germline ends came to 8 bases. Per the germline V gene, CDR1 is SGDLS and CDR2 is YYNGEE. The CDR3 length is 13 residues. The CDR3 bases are TGTGCCAGCAGCGTAGGGCAGGGGAATGAGCAGTTCTTC. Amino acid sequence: CASSVGQGNEQFF.

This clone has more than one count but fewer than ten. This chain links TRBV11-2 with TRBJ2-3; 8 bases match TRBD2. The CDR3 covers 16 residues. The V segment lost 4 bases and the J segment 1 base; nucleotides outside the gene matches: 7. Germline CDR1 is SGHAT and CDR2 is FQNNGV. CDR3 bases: TGTGCCAGCAGCTGGAGCGGGAGTAGGGGCACAGATACGCAGTATTTT. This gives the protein CASSWSGSRGTDTQYF.

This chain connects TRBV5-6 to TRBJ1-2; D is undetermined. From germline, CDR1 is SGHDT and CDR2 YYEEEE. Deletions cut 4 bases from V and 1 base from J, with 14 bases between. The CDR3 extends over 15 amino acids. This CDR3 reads CASSLGLINNYGYTF. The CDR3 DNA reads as TGTGCCAGCAGCCTCGGACTGATTAATAACTATGGCTACACCTTC.

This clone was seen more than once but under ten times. CDR3 nucleotides: TGTGCCAGCAGTTTAAACCGGGACAGGCTAAACTATGGCTACACCTTC. It is translated as CASSLNRDRLNYGYTF. The gene calls are TRBV6-6 and TRBJ1-2; 8 bases fit TRBD1. The length of the CDR3 is 16 residues. The V gene's germline CDR1 is MNHNY and CDR2 SVGAGI (reference sequence). Unmatched junction bases numbered 9, after V lost 4 bases and J lost 2 bases.

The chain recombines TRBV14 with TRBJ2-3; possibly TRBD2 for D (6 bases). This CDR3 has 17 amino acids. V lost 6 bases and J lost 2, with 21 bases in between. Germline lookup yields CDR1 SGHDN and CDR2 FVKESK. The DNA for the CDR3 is TGTGCCAGCAGGCCCGGTGGGATAGCGGACCACACAGATACGCAGTATTTT. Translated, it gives CASRPGGIADHTDTQYF.

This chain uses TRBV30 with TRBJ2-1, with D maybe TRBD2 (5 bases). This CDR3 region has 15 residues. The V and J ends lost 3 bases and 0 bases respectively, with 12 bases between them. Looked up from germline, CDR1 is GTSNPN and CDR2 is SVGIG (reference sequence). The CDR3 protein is CAWRKRRVSYNEQFF. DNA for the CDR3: TGTGCCTGGAGAAAGAGGCGGGTCTCCTACAATGAGCAGTTCTTC.

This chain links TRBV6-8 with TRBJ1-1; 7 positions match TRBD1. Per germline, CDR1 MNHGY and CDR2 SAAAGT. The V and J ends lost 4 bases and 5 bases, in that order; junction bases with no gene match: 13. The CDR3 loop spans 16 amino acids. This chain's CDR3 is CASSSPMTGKDTEAFF. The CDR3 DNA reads TGTGCCAGCAGTTCCCCAATGACAGGGAAAGATACTGAAGCTTTCTTT.

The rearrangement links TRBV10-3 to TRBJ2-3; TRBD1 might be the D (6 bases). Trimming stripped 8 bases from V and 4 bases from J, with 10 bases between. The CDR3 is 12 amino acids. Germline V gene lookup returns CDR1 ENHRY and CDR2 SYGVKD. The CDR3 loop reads CAIASGADTQYF. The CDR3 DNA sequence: TGTGCCATCGCGTCAGGGGCAGATACGCAGTATTTT.

The CDR3 sequence: CAWRQGYEQYF. The CDR3 DNA follows: TGTGCCTGGAGGCAGGGGTACGAGCAGTACTTC. V is TRBV30 and J is TRBJ2-7, with D perhaps TRBD1 (6 bases). Germline V gene data show CDR1 as GTSNPN and CDR2 as SVGIG (reference sequence). V was shortened by 3 bases and J by 4 bases, with 7 bases between the two germline ends. The CDR3 has 11 residues.

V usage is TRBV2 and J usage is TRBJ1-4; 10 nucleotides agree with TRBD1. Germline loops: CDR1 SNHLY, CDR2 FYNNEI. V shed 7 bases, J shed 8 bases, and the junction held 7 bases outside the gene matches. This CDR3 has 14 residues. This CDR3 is CASNPGQGGEKLFF. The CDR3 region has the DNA TGTGCCAGCAATCCCGGACAGGGGGGAGAAAAACTGTTTTTT. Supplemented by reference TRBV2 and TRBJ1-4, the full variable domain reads EPEVTQTPSHQVTQMGQEVILRCVPISNHLYFYWYRQILGQKVEFLVSFYNNEISEKSEIFDDQFSVERPDGSNFTLKIRSTKLEDSAMYFCASNPGQGGEKLFFGSGTQLSVL.

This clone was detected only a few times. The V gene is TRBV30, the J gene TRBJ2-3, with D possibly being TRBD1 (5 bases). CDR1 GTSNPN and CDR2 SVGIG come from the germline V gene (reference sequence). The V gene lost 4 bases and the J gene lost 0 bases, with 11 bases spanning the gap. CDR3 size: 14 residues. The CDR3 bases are TGTGCCTGGAAGGGGTTGGGAAGCACAGATACGCAGTATTTT. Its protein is CAWKGLGSTDTQYF.

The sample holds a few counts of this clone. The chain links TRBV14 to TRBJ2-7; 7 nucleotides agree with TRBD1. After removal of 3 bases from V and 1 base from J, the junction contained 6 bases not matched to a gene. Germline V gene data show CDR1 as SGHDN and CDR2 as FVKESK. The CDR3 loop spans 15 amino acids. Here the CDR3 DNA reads TGTGCCAGCAGCCAGGACAGGACGATGTCCTACGAGCAGTACTTC. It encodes CASSQDRTMSYEQYF. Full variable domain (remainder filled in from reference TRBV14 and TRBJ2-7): EAGVTQFPSHSVIEKGQTVTLRCDPISGHDNLYWYRRVMGKEIKFLLHFVKESKQDESGMPNNRFLAERTGGTYSTLKVQPAELEDSGVYFCASSQDRTMSYEQYFGPGTRLTVT.

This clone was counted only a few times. In DNA, the CDR3 is TGCAGCGTGGGCAGTCTCAACACTGAAGCTTTCTTT. Its protein is CSVGSLNTEAFF. This rearrangement joins TRBV29-1 to TRBJ1-1; D is unclear. V shed 6 bases and J shed 2 bases, with 10 bases lying between them. Germline CDR1 and CDR2: SQVTM and ANQGSEA. This CDR3 is 12 amino acids long.

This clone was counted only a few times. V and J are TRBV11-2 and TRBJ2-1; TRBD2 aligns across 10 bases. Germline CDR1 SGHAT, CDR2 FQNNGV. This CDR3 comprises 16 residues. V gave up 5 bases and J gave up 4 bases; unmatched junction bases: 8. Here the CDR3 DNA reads TGTGCCAGCAGCGCCCGACTAGCGGGTATTTACAATGAGCAGTTCTTC. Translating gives CASSARLAGIYNEQFF.

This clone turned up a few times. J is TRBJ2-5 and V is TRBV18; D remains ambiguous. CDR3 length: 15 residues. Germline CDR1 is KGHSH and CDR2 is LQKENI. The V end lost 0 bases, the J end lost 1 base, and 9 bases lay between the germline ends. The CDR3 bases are TGTGCCAGCTCACCACCGAGCGTTACCCAAGAGACCCAGTACTTC. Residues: CASSPPSVTQETQYF.

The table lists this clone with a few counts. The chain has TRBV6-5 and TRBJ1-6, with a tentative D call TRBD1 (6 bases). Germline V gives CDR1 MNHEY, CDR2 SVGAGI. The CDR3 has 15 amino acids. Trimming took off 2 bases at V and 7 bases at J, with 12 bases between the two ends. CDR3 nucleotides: TGTGCCAGCAGTTACGACCAGGGGCCGAATTCACCCCTCCACTTT. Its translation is CASSYDQGPNSPLHF.

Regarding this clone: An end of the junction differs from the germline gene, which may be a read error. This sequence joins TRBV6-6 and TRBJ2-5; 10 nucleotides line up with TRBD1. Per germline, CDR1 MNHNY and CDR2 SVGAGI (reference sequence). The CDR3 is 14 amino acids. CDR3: CAISDGTGAETQYF. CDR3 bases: TGTGCCATCAGTGATGGGACAGGGGCCGAGACCCAGTACTTC.

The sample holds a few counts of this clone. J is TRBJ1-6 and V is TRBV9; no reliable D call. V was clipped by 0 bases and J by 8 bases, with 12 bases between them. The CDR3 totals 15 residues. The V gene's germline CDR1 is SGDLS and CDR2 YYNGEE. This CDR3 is CASSVGGITDSPLHF. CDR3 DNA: TGTGCCAGCAGCGTAGGAGGGATTACGGATTCACCCCTCCACTTT.